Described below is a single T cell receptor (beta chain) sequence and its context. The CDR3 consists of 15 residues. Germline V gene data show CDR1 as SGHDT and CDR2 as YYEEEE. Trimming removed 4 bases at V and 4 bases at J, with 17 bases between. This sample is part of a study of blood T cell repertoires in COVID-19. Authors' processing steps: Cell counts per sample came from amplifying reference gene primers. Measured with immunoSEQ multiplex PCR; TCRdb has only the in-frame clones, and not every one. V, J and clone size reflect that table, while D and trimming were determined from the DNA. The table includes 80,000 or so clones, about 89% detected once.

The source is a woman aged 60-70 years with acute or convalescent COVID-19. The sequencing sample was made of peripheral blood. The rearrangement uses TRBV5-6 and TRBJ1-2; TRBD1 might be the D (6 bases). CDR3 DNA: TGTGCCAGCAGCAACTACAGGGATTGGGGCTATGGCTACACCTTC. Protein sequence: CASSNYRDWGYGYTF. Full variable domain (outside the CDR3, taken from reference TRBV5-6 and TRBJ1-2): DAGVTQSPTHLIKTRGQQVTLRCSPKSGHDTVSWYQQALGQGPQFIFQYYEEEERQRGNFPDRFSGHQFPNYSSELNVNALLLGDSALYLCASSNYRDWGYGYTFGSGTRLTVV.